This T cell receptor (beta chain) was profiled in a study of regulatory T cells in long-lasting Graves disease. To make TCR beta libraries, researchers used iRepertoire HTBI primers and Arm-PCR of CDR3 regions. MiXCR, run by TCRdb on the multiplex PCR reads, gives a single entry per CDR3 protein. This table holds a few hundred thousand distinct CDR3 sequences, 14% found once. The CDR3 loop spans 18 amino acids. The V gene end was trimmed by 3 bases and the J gene end by 5 bases; junction bases not matched to a gene: 15. Germline V lookup: CDR1 SGDLS, CDR2 YYNGEE. This clonotype was observed at least ten times. Specified time point: newly diagnosed GD, antithyroid drugs for less than 3 months. Making the TCR library involved RNA that had been extracted from PBMCs. This sample also appeared in a second study, on T cells in Graves' hyperthyroidism and ophthalmopathy.

This sample comprised peripheral blood mononuclear cells (PBMCs), obtained at new diagnosis, from a patient treated with antithyroid drugs. The chain has TRBV9 and TRBJ2-5; 11 nucleotides match TRBD1. The sequence derives from a woman aged 50 to 65 with Graves disease. CDR3 residues: CASSENRDRGSWGETQYF. The CDR3 coding sequence is TGTGCCAGCAGCGAGAACCGGGACAGGGGGAGCTGGGGGGAGACCCAGTACTTC.